A selection of T cell receptor beta chains follows, all from one sample in a study of shared clonotypes between healthy human individuals. The repertoire was sequenced with immunoSEQ multiplex PCR; TCRdb's copy has only in-frame clones and lacks some. This table holds some 2.4 million clones, 93% found once. What was sequenced was naive CD4+ T cells from PBMCs. These receptors all come from a man aged 18-30 years in good health. Some clones in this sample may be carry-over from other donors' samples. Both conserved end residues are part of each CDR3. The D gene is left open where the match is weak. Some rows mark clone size as missing; the rest say once, few, many or name a class of expanded clone.

CDR3aa: CASGNQPQHF
CDR3nt: TGTGCCTCGGGCAATCAGCCCCAGCATTTT
d_gene: -
j_gene: TRBJ1-5
v_gene: TRBV6-5
len: 10
abundance: -

CDR3aa: CASSPGLAGVGQETQYF
CDR3nt: TGTGCCAGCTCACCAGGACTAGCGGGAGTAGGACAAGAGACCCAGTACTTC
d_gene: TRBD2
j_gene: TRBJ2-5
v_gene: TRBV18
len: 17
abundance: -

CDR3aa: CASSDYQSSYEQYF
CDR3nt: TGTGCCAGCTCAGACTACCAGAGCTCCTACGAGCAGTACTTC
d_gene: -
j_gene: TRBJ2-7
v_gene: TRBV18
len: 14
abundance: -

CDR3aa: CASSLDGTGHEKLFF
CDR3nt: TGTGCCAGCAGCTTGGATGGGACAGGGCACGAAAAACTGTTTTTT
d_gene: TRBD1
j_gene: TRBJ1-4
v_gene: TRBV5-5
len: 15
abundance: -

CDR3aa: CASSSPGRNYNEQFF
CDR3nt: TGTGCCAGCAGCTCCCCGGGTAGAAACTACAATGAGCAGTTCTTC
d_gene: -
j_gene: TRBJ2-1
v_gene: TRBV7-8
len: 15
abundance: -

CDR3aa: CASSTQGGTDTQYF
CDR3nt: TGTGCCAGCAGCACACAGGGAGGGACAGATACGCAGTATTTT
d_gene: -
j_gene: TRBJ2-3
v_gene: TRBV7-9
len: 14
abundance: -

CDR3aa: CATSRIFRYAYEQYF
CDR3nt: TGTGCCACCAGCAGAATTTTTCGGTACGCCTACGAGCAGTACTTC
d_gene: -
j_gene: TRBJ2-7
v_gene: TRBV15
len: 15
abundance: -

CDR3aa: CAISEPLGGQETQYF
CDR3nt: TGTGCCATCAGTGAGCCGTTGGGGGGCCAAGAGACCCAGTACTTC
d_gene: -
j_gene: TRBJ2-5
v_gene: TRBV10-3
len: 15
abundance: -

CDR3aa: CASSPGPAHPTF
CDR3nt: TGTGCCAGTAGTCCCGGGCCAGCCCACCCCACCTTC
d_gene: -
j_gene: TRBJ1-2
v_gene: TRBV19
len: 12
abundance: -

CDR3aa: CATSRGGQGGNQPQHF
CDR3nt: TGTGCCACCAGCAGAGGGGGACAGGGAGGCAATCAGCCCCAGCATTTT
d_gene: TRBD1
j_gene: TRBJ1-5
v_gene: TRBV15
len: 16
abundance: once

CDR3aa: CASRTSAGTAGELFF
CDR3nt: TGTGCCAGTAGGACTTCAGCCGGGACAGCCGGGGAGCTGTTTTTT
d_gene: TRBD1
j_gene: TRBJ2-2
v_gene: TRBV19
len: 15
abundance: -

CDR3aa: CASSFNSGSNVLTF
CDR3nt: TGCGCCAGCAGCTTTAACAGCGGATCCAACGTCCTGACTTTC
d_gene: -
j_gene: TRBJ2-6
v_gene: TRBV5-1
len: 14
abundance: -

CDR3aa: CASSSHRVGSNQPQHF
CDR3nt: TGTGCCAGCAGCTCCCACAGGGTAGGGAGCAATCAGCCCCAGCATTTT
d_gene: -
j_gene: TRBJ1-5
v_gene: TRBV7-2
len: 16
abundance: -

CDR3aa: CASSVGRGLGGYTF
CDR3nt: TGTGCCAGCAGCGTAGGAAGGGGGCTAGGAGGCTACACCTTC
d_gene: TRBD1
j_gene: TRBJ1-2
v_gene: TRBV9
len: 14
abundance: -

CDR3aa: CASSLTRGRGSEQYF
CDR3nt: TGTGCCAGCAGTTTAACCAGGGGGCGCGGGTCCGAGCAGTACTTC
d_gene: TRBD1
j_gene: TRBJ2-7
v_gene: TRBV28
len: 15
abundance: -

CDR3aa: CASSLDAGLSGKGDTQYF
CDR3nt: TGTGCCAGCAGCTTAGACGCTGGGCTAAGCGGGAAGGGGGATACGCAGTATTTT
d_gene: TRBD2
j_gene: TRBJ2-3
v_gene: TRBV11-2
len: 18
abundance: once

CDR3aa: CASSSPFNEQFF
CDR3nt: TGTGCCAGCAGCTCTCCGTTCAATGAGCAGTTCTTC
d_gene: -
j_gene: TRBJ2-1
v_gene: TRBV7-9
len: 12
abundance: -

CDR3aa: CASSPPENTEAFF
CDR3nt: TGTGCCAGCTCACCACCAGAGAACACTGAAGCTTTCTTT
d_gene: -
j_gene: TRBJ1-1
v_gene: TRBV18
len: 13
abundance: -

CDR3aa: CSPGGPGPYF
CDR3nt: TGCAGTCCGGGGGGGCCGGGGCCGTATTTT
d_gene: TRBD2
j_gene: TRBJ2-3
v_gene: TRBV20-1
len: 10
abundance: once

CDR3aa: CASSVSQGWQYF
CDR3nt: TGTGCCAGCAGTGTTTCTCAGGGTTGGCAGTACTTC
d_gene: -
j_gene: TRBJ2-7
v_gene: TRBV6-1
len: 12
abundance: -

CDR3aa: CASSFYRDSNEQFF
CDR3nt: TGTGCCAGCAGCTTTTACCGGGACAGCAATGAGCAGTTCTTC
d_gene: TRBD1
j_gene: TRBJ2-1
v_gene: TRBV7-9
len: 14
abundance: once

CDR3aa: CAWSLTGSYTEAFF
CDR3nt: TGTGCCTGGAGTTTGACAGGTTCGTACACTGAAGCTTTCTTT
d_gene: -
j_gene: TRBJ1-1
v_gene: TRBV30
len: 14
abundance: few

CDR3aa: CASRLLGGRLYNEQFF
CDR3nt: TGTGCCAGTAGGCTCTTAGGGGGGCGACTTTACAATGAGCAGTTCTTC
d_gene: -
j_gene: TRBJ2-1
v_gene: TRBV19
len: 16
abundance: -

CDR3aa: CAWSTLDNQPQHF
CDR3nt: TGTGCCTGGAGTACATTGGACAATCAGCCCCAGCATTTT
d_gene: -
j_gene: TRBJ1-5
v_gene: TRBV30
len: 13
abundance: -

CDR3aa: CASSLEGTGDYEQYF
CDR3nt: TGTGCCAGCAGCCTGGAGGGGACAGGGGACTACGAGCAGTACTTC
d_gene: TRBD1
j_gene: TRBJ2-7
v_gene: TRBV5-5
len: 15
abundance: -

CDR3aa: CASSPSLMTGEQFF
CDR3nt: TGTGCCAGCAGCCCTTCCCTGATGACAGGTGAGCAGTTCTTC
d_gene: -
j_gene: TRBJ2-1
v_gene: TRBV2
len: 14
abundance: -

CDR3aa: CASRLGTGANYGYTF
CDR3nt: TGTGCCAGCAGATTAGGGACAGGGGCTAACTATGGCTACACCTTC
d_gene: TRBD1
j_gene: TRBJ1-2
v_gene: TRBV5-6
len: 15
abundance: -

CDR3aa: CASSTAVLAIEQYF
CDR3nt: TGTGCCAGCAGCACAGCCGTCCTAGCGATCGAGCAGTACTTC
d_gene: -
j_gene: TRBJ2-7
v_gene: TRBV7-2
len: 14
abundance: -

CDR3aa: CASSLAGADEQYF
CDR3nt: TGTGCCAGCAGCTTAGCGGGAGCAGACGAGCAGTACTTC
d_gene: -
j_gene: TRBJ2-7
v_gene: TRBV7-2
len: 13
abundance: -